The rows below give T cell receptor beta chains drawn from one sample of a study of OX40 agonist ivuxolimab in advanced cancers. Sequenced by immunoSEQ multiplex PCR; TCRdb stores in-frame clones only, minus some. Here the sample spans 55,000 to 70,000 clones, 70% to 90% being singletons. This specimen consisted of CD4+ or CD8+ T cells sorted from blood, obtained in a trial of the OX40 agonist ivuxolimab. All receptors derive from an adult with an advanced solid tumor such as melanoma, head and neck, liver or kidney cancer. Both conserved end residues are part of each CDR3. The order of the fields is clone size, V gene, D gene, J gene, CDR3 DNA, CDR3 protein. A D gene is named only where the DNA matches it firmly. For some rows the clone size is stated as once, few or many, or as a class when expanded; others skip it.

NA	TRBV4-1	TRBD2	TRBJ2-7	TGCGCCAGCAGCCACCCGGGACTAGGGTACGAGCAGTACTTC	CASSHPGLGYEQYF
NA	TRBV5-4	TRBD1	TRBJ2-1	TGTGCCAGCAGCTTGGCCTGGACAGGCAACATTGAGCAGTTCTTC	CASSLAWTGNIEQFF
NA	TRBV5-1	NA	TRBJ2-7	TGCGCCAGCAGCCCTTCAGGGGCCCCCTACGAGCAGTACTTC	CASSPSGAPYEQYF
NA	TRBV5-1	NA	TRBJ2-3	TGCGCCAGCAGGGCTGATGGAGATACGCAGTATTTT	CASRADGDTQYF
NA	TRBV28	TRBD1	TRBJ2-5	TGTGCCAGCAGTTCTCCGGGACAGGAACAAGAGACCCAGTACTTC	CASSSPGQEQETQYF
NA	TRBV28	NA	TRBJ2-7	TGTGCCAGCTCAATTACTTACGAGCAGTACTTC	CASSITYEQYF
NA	TRBV27	NA	TRBJ1-6	TGTGCCAGCAGTTTAGGAAACTCCTATAATTCACCCCTCCACTTT	CASSLGNSYNSPLHF
NA	TRBV7-8	NA	TRBJ2-3	TGTGCCAGCAGCGAGACAGGTATAGGGACAGATACGCAGTATTTT	CASSETGIGTDTQYF
NA	TRBV21-1	NA	TRBJ2-1	TGTGCCAGCAGCAAAGTGCCTAGCAGAAAATACAATGAGCAGTTCTTC	CASSKVPSRKYNEQFF
NA	TRBV28	TRBD2	TRBJ2-7	TGTGCCAGCAGTTCTCCCAGCGGGAGATCCTACGAGCAGTACTTC	CASSSPSGRSYEQYF
NA	TRBV11-3	TRBD1	TRBJ2-3	TGTGCCAGCAGCAGACGACAGGGAAGCACAGATACGCAGTATTTT	CASSRRQGSTDTQYF
NA	TRBV28	NA	TRBJ2-3	TGTGCCAGCAGTTTCCTGAGATCTAGCACAGATACGCAGTATTTT	CASSFLRSSTDTQYF
once	TRBV14	NA	TRBJ1-6	TGTGCCAGCAGCCAAGAAGGTGCAGATTCACCCCTCCACTTT	CASSQEGADSPLHF
NA	TRBV6-6	NA	TRBJ1-4	TGTGCCAGCACCTGGTCCTCAACTAATGAAAAACTGTTTTTT	CASTWSSTNEKLFF
NA	TRBV6-5	NA	TRBJ2-7	TGTGCCAGCAGTTACCTGGGAGGGGGAACCTACGAGCAGTACTTC	CASSYLGGGTYEQYF